These T cell receptor beta chains were read from a single sample in a study of T cell repertoires in cytomegalovirus infection. TCRdb reprocessed the reads via MiXCR and lists one record per CDR3 protein. The sample holds around 450,000 distinct CDR3 sequences, over 9% seen once. The specimen sequenced was PBMCs. All receptors derive from a human donor in good health (CMV status not recorded). Some clones in this sample may be carry-over from other donors' samples. Each CDR3 is given with its conserved first and last residue. Each record gives: D gene, clone size, J gene, V gene, CDR3 DNA, CDR3 protein. D genes are given only for firm matches. Not every row has a clone size; where given, it reads once, few, many or a size class.

- - TRBJ2-1 TRBV19 TGTGCCAGTAGTATCACGGGACTGATAAATGAGCAGATCTTC CASSITGLINEQIF
TRBD1 many TRBJ1-1 TRBV27 TGTGCCAGCAGTTTCGACAGGGGCCTGAACACTGAAGCTTTCTTT CASSFDRGLNTEAFF
TRBD1 - TRBJ2-3 TRBV6-1 TGTGCCCGCAGTTACGGGACAGGGGACACAGATACGCAGTATTTT CARSYGTGDTDTQYF
TRBD1 many TRBJ1-4 TRBV20-1 TGCAGTGCTAGAGATGACAGGGCGCAAGATGAAAAACTGTTTTTT CSARDDRAQDEKLFF
- many TRBJ2-3 TRBV4-1 TGCGCCAGCAGCCAAGGGACACCGAGAGAGCTGGGAGATACGCAGTATTTT CASSQGTPRELGDTQYF
- - TRBJ2-3 TRBV6-5 TGTGCCAGCAGTTACTCAAGGGACTGGCCCACAGATACGCAGTATTTT CASSYSRDWPTDTQYF
- few TRBJ1-6 TRBV6-6 TGTGCCAGCAGGCTGCCCACTTCACCCCTCCACTTT CASRLPTSPLHF
TRBD2 many TRBJ2-7 TRBV7-2 TGTGCCAGCAGCTCCGGGGCGGGACTAGCGGTCGAGCAGTACTTC CASSSGAGLAVEQYF
- many TRBJ1-1 TRBV27 TGTGCCAGCAGTTTGAGAGGGTCAAGGAGACCTGAAGCTTTCTTT CASSLRGSRRPEAFF
- few TRBJ1-1 TRBV28 TGTGCCAGCGCTTCCGGCGGGACTGAAGCTTTCTTT CASASGGTEAFF
TRBD2 many TRBJ2-1 TRBV5-1 TGCGCCAGCACCCCGAGAAGCGGGGATTACAATGAGCAGTTCTTC CASTPRSGDYNEQFF
- few TRBJ2-1 TRBV14 TGTGCCAGCAGCCAAGTCGGGAGTGATCTTTACAATGAGCAGTTCTTC CASSQVGSDLYNEQFF
- many TRBJ1-1 TRBV10-3 TGTGCCATCAGGGCCGCGGACAGTGAAGCTTTCTTT CAIRAADSEAFF
- many TRBJ2-6 TRBV23-1 TGCGCCAGCAGTCACCCCTTAGACAGGCAACTCTCTGGGGCCAACGTCCTGACTTTC CASSHPLDRQLSGANVLTF
TRBD1 many TRBJ2-2 TRBV7-2 TGTGCCAGCAGCGAGACAGGGTTGTCCGGGGAGCTGTTTTTT CASSETGLSGELFF
- - TRBJ1-4 TRBV20-1 TGCAGTGCTAATGGGGGGTTGATCGAAAAACTGTTTTTT CSANGGLIEKLFF
- many TRBJ2-1 TRBV7-2 TGTGCCAGCAGCTTACCAGGTTCGTCCTACAATGAGCAGTTCTTC CASSLPGSSYNEQFF
- few TRBJ1-2 TRBV7-8 TGTGCCAGCAGCTTAGAGCCAGGACGGGGATGGGGCTACACCTTC CASSLEPGRGWGYTF
- many TRBJ1-1 TRBV7-2 TGTGCCAGCAGCTTAGTGAGGACAGCAAACACTGAAGCTTTCTTT CASSLVRTANTEAFF
TRBD1 many TRBJ2-3 TRBV7-6 TGTGCCAGCAGCTCAGACTGGGGGACAGGGAGCACAGATACGCAGTATTTT CASSSDWGTGSTDTQYF
- many TRBJ2-3 TRBV9 TGTGCCAGCAGCGTAGACTTGATCGGGAGCACAGATACGCAGTATTTT CASSVDLIGSTDTQYF
- many TRBJ1-5 TRBV10-3 TGTGCCATCAGTGAGGGAAGTAATCAGCCCCAGCATTTT CAISEGSNQPQHF
- many TRBJ2-2 TRBV10-3 TGTGCCATCAGTGACACCTCCCGTGGTACCGGGGAGCTGTTTTTT CAISDTSRGTGELFF
- - TRBJ2-1 TRBV14 TGTGCCAGCAGCCAAGATCCGTTCGTGGTACTATCTAGGAATGAGCAGTTCTTC CASSQDPFVVLSRNEQFF
- many TRBJ2-4 TRBV27 TGTGCCAGCAGCCTCAGGGGCAACATTCAGTACTTC CASSLRGNIQYF
- many TRBJ1-1 TRBV28 TGTGCCAGCAGTTTATCCAGGGGTCAGGGGAACACTGAAGCTTTCTTT CASSLSRGQGNTEAFF
TRBD1 many TRBJ2-5 TRBV27 TGTGCCAGCAGTCTCGCCGACAGGGTCAAGACCCAGTACTTC CASSLADRVKTQYF
TRBD1 many TRBJ2-5 TRBV7-3 TGTGCCAGCAGCCGAGGACAGGGAAGGTTCGAGGAGACCCAGTACTTC CASSRGQGRFEETQYF
- many TRBJ1-5 TRBV7-2 TGTGCCAGCAGCTCCGACCCGGGGATTCAGCCCCAGCATTTT CASSSDPGIQPQHF
TRBD1 many TRBJ2-6 TRBV3-1 TGTGCCAGCAGCCGGGACAGCTCTGGGGCCAACGTCCTGACTTTC CASSRDSSGANVLTF
- many TRBJ2-2 TRBV11-3 TGTGCCAGCAGCTTAGACAGGGTCGGAGTGAACACCGGGGAGCTGTTTTTT CASSLDRVGVNTGELFF
- few TRBJ1-4 TRBV2 TGTGCCAGCAGTGAACCCAGGGACCGTGAAAAACTGTTTTTT CASSEPRDREKLFF
- many TRBJ1-5 TRBV19 TGTGCCAGTAGTTGGGGCCTGGCTCTTAATCAGCCCCAGCATTTT CASSWGLALNQPQHF
- - TRBJ2-7 TRBV10-3 TGTGCCATCAGGTCGAGACAGCCACATTACGAGCAGTACTTC CAIRSRQPHYEQYF
TRBD1 few TRBJ1-4 TRBV2 TGTGCCAGCAGTGCCGGGACAGGGGGCGCAACTAATGAAAAACTGTTTTTT CASSAGTGGATNEKLFF
TRBD2 many TRBJ2-1 TRBV6-2/TRBV6-3 TGTGCCAGCAGTTCCGGGACTAGCTGGGGTAATGAGCAGTTCTTC CASSSGTSWGNEQFF
- - TRBJ1-1 TRBV18 TGTGCCAGCTCACCAACAACCCGGGTCCTGAACACTGAAGCTTTCTTT CASSPTTRVLNTEAFF
- - TRBJ2-2 TRBV18 TGTGCCAGCTCACCAAGGGAAGGGAACACCGGGGAGCTGTTTTTT CASSPREGNTGELFF
- many TRBJ2-1 TRBV7-6 TGTGCCAGCAGCTGGGCGGGGGCCGGGTCCTACAATGAGCAGTTCTTC CASSWAGAGSYNEQFF
- many TRBJ2-2 TRBV5-5 TGTGCCAGCAGCTTGGAGGGGACGGAGAACACCGGGGAGCTGTTTTTT CASSLEGTENTGELFF
TRBD2 many TRBJ2-7 TRBV11-2 TGTGCCAGCAGCTCTGGAAGCGGGAACTACGAGCAGTACTTC CASSSGSGNYEQYF
- - TRBJ2-6 TRBV12-3/TRBV12-4 TGTGCCAGCAGTTTTCCGGGACCGCTCTCTGGGGCCAACGTCCTGACTTTC CASSFPGPLSGANVLTF
TRBD2 many TRBJ2-2 TRBV7-2 TGTGCCAGCAGCCTAAGATACCTAGCGGCCACCGGGGAGCTGTTTTTT CASSLRYLAATGELFF
TRBD1 few TRBJ1-5 TRBV3-1 TGTGCCAGCAGCCAAGGGACAGGGGGAGGTCAGCCCCAGCATTTT CASSQGTGGGQPQHF
- few TRBJ2-2 TRBV7-9 TGTGCCAGCAGCGAAGTCTTGACTAGTAGTCTCACCGGGGAGCTGTTTTTT CASSEVLTSSLTGELFF
- many TRBJ2-7 TRBV28 TGTGCCAGCAGCCGGGCTACCAACGAGCAGTACTTC CASSRATNEQYF
- many TRBJ2-7 TRBV28 TGTGCCAGCAGTAAGGACACCTCCTACGAGCAGTACTTC CASSKDTSYEQYF
- many TRBJ2-7 TRBV7-7 TGTGCTAGCAGCTTAGAAGCGGGCCAAACCTACGAGCAGTACTTC CASSLEAGQTYEQYF
TRBD1 many TRBJ1-2 TRBV6-6 TGTGCCAGCAGTTACAGACAGGGTACGAACTATGGCTACACCTTC CASSYRQGTNYGYTF
- - TRBJ2-6 TRBV12-3/TRBV12-4 TGTGCCAGCAGTTTAGCGGGGCGATCTAGGGCCAACGTCCTGACTTTC CASSLAGRSRANVLTF
- many TRBJ2-6 TRBV4-1 TGCGCCAGCAGCCATGGAGGGACGGGGGCCAACGTCCTGACTTTC CASSHGGTGANVLTF
- many TRBJ2-1 TRBV30 TGTGCCTGGGCCACTAGCTTTGAGCAGTTCTTC CAWATSFEQFF
- many TRBJ1-4 TRBV7-8 TGTGCCAGCAGCTTAGGGAGGAATGAAAAACTGTTTTTT CASSLGRNEKLFF